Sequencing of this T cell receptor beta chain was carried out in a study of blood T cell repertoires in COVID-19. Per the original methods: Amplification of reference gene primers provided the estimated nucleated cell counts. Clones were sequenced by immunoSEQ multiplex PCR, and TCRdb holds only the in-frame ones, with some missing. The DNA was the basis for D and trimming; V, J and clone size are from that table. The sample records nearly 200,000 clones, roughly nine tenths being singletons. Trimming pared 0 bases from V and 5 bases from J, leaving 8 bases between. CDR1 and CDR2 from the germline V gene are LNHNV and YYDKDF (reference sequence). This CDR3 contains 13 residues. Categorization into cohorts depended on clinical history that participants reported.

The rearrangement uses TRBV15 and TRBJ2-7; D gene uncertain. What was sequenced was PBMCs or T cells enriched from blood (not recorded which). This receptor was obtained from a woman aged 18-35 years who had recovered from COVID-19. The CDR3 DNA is TGTGCCACCAGCAGAGATAACTTGGACGAGCAGTACTTC. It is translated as CATSRDNLDEQYF.